This TCR beta chain was observed in a study of T cell changes during pregnancy in multiple sclerosis. The table came from immunoSEQ multiplex PCR; TCRdb's copy has only in-frame clones and leaves some out. The repertoire has tens of thousands of clones, approximately 92% of them found once; the top ten carry roughly 1.2%. This CDR3 is 18 amino acids long. V trimming: 3 bases; J trimming: 0 bases; junction bases outside the gene matches: 4. Germline CDR1 SGDLS, CDR2 YYNGEE. The rearrangement joins TRBV9 to TRBJ2-2; TRBD2 aligns across 14 bases. The receptor's source is a female donor with multiple sclerosis, enrolled in a pregnancy study. The source material was CD4+ T cells from peripheral blood mononuclear cells, sampled in the first trimester of pregnancy. CDR3 DNA: TGTGCCAGCAGCGAGGGACTAGCGGGAGAATCGAACACCGGGGAGCTGTTTTTT. Protein: CASSEGLAGESNTGELFF.